The present T cell receptor beta chain was sequenced within a study of cytomegalovirus exposure and HLA in healthy donors. The study, taken as a whole, reports: Rarity characterized most TCR sequences, yet some public TCRs appeared in many donors. Diagnosis of cytomegalovirus status made by the classifier reportedly showed high specificity and sensitivity.

Only one count was recorded for this clone. Its antigen is not identified. Deletions cut 4 bases from V and 12 bases from J, with 24 bases between. The CDR3 runs to 15 residues. Per germline, CDR1 SEHNR and CDR2 FQNEAQ (reference sequence). This table comes from immunoSEQ multiplex PCR, and its TCRdb copy is limited to in-frame clones, with some not included. The sample lists roughly 80,000 clones, about 92% occurring once. The source material was PBMCs. The sequence was collected from a man aged 18 to 30 in good health and CMV-seronegative. V gene TRBV7-9 combines with J gene TRBJ1-1; weak D call: TRBD1 (6 bases). CDR3 residues: CASSSAGGGSTLPFF. The CDR3 DNA sequence: TGTGCCAGCAGCTCCGCGGGAGGGGGGAGCACCTTGCCTTTCTTT.